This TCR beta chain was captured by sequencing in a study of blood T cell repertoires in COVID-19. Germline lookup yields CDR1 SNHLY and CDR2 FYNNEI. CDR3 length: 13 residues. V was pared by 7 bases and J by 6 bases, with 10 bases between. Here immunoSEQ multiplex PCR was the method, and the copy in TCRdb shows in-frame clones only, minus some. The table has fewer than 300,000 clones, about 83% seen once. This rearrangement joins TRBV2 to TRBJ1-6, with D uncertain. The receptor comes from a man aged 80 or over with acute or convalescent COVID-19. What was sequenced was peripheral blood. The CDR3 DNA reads TGTGCCAGCACCCAAATTCCTAATTCACCCCTCCACTTT. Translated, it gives CASTQIPNSPLHF.